One and the same sample provided the 19 T cell receptor beta chains below, sequenced in a study of T-cell memory formation after mild COVID-19. MiXCR, applied by TCRdb to the 5' RACE reads, yields one record per CDR3 protein. The sample holds 100,000 to 150,000 distinct CDR3 sequences, about 5.9% seen once. The sample was PBMCs or a T cell subset sorted from them (not recorded which). The source of these receptors is an adult woman who had mild COVID-19 (a few samples of this study predate the infection). Cell type and time point are not known.

This chain joins TRBV2 and TRBJ2-3; D ambiguous. The germline CDR1 and CDR2 sequences are SNHLY and FYNNEI. This CDR3 has 14 residues. V dropped 6 bases and J dropped 0 bases, with 10 bases sitting between them. DNA of the CDR3: TGTGCCAGCAGCGATTTGAGGAGCACAGATACGCAGTATTTT. This translates into CASSDLRSTDTQYF.

The chain has TRBV5-4 and TRBJ1-1; D remains ambiguous. The V gene's germline CDR1 is SGHNT and CDR2 YYREEE (reference sequence). V shed 0 bases and J shed 2 bases, with 8 bases lying between them. This CDR3 is built from 14 residues. Here the CDR3 DNA reads TGTGCCAGCAGCTTGGTCGGCTTCAACACTGAAGCTTTCTTT. Translated: CASSLVGFNTEAFF.

This chain connects TRBV20-1 to TRBJ2-5; the D gene is possibly TRBD1 (6 bases). The germline V gene encodes CDR1 DFQATT and CDR2 SNEGSKA (reference sequence). This CDR3 region has 11 residues. Here the CDR3 DNA reads TGCAGCCTGTCCAGGGGAGAGACCCAGTACTTC. Translation: CSLSRGETQYF.

This chain uses TRBV7-2 with TRBJ2-7, with D hard to call. V was pared by 4 bases and J by 6 bases, with 13 bases between. CDR1 and CDR2 (germline): SGHTA, FQGNSA. The CDR3 covers 13 residues. The CDR3, as DNA: TGTGCCAGCAGCTCCCAGACGCTTCCCGAGCAGTACTTC. Protein sequence: CASSSQTLPEQYF.

This clonotype was seen many times. The chain is built from TRBV5-1 and TRBJ2-5, with D perhaps matching TRBD1 or TRBD2 (5 bases each). CDR1 is SGHRS, CDR2 YFSETQ, per germline. The CDR3 consists of 17 residues. V was cut by 0 bases and J by 2 bases, with 17 bases left in between. The CDR3 is CASSLDRGSMGQETQYF. The CDR3 coding sequence is TGCGCCAGCAGCTTGGATCGGGGCTCGATGGGACAAGAGACCCAGTACTTC.

This clonotype was seen ten or more times. The chain couples TRBV12-3 or TRBV12-4 to TRBJ2-7; tentative D call: TRBD1 (6 bases). The V gene lost 4 bases and the J gene lost 2 bases, with 9 bases spanning the gap. The CDR3 consists of 13 residues. In DNA form, the CDR3 reads TGTGCCAGCAGTTCCCCAGGGGCCTACGAGCAGTACTTC. Protein product: CASSSPGAYEQYF.

The sample holds a few counts of this clonotype. The rearrangement joins TRBV10-3 to TRBJ1-1; possibly TRBD1 for D (5 bases). Germline V CDR1 and CDR2: ENHRY, SYGVKD. This CDR3 spans 15 amino acids. V dropped 7 bases and J dropped 0 bases, with 15 bases sitting between them. This CDR3 reads CAITTGTGMNTEAFF. For the CDR3, the DNA is TGTGCCATCACCACCGGGACGGGGATGAACACTGAAGCTTTCTTT.

This clonotype was detected many times. This chain joins TRBV25-1 and TRBJ2-3, with D possibly being TRBD2 (5 bases). From germline, CDR1 is MGHDK and CDR2 SYGVNS. Trimming left V 1 base short and J 1 base short, with 18 bases between. There are 18 residues in the CDR3. The CDR3 loop is CASSESSRGRLGTDTQYF. The CDR3 region has the DNA TGTGCCAGCAGTGAATCTTCCCGAGGGCGCCTAGGCACAGATACGCAGTATTTT.

This clonotype was found a few times. The J gene is TRBJ2-7, the V gene TRBV7-2; 12 bases are a match to TRBD2. Germline V gene sequence: CDR1 SGHTA, CDR2 FQGNSA. The CDR3 has 14 residues. With 5 bases clipped from V and 5 bases from J, the junction kept 4 bases outside the gene matches. The CDR3 region has the DNA TGTGCCAGCAGCCAAACTAGCGGGAGGAACGAGCAGTACTTC. Protein: CASSQTSGRNEQYF.

This clonotype was found many times. The chain recombines TRBV20-1 with TRBJ2-3; possibly TRBD2 for D (5 bases). V was clipped by 1 base and J by 4 bases, with 18 bases between them. Germline-derived CDR1 and CDR2 are DFQATT and SNEGSKA (reference sequence). This CDR3 region has 16 residues. The CDR3 DNA follows: TGCAGTGCTAGAGGTTCCCGGACGGGGAGAGCAGATACGCAGTATTTT. Protein product: CSARGSRTGRADTQYF.

This clonotype was seen more than once but under ten times. The chain carries TRBV10-3 and TRBJ1-1; 7 nucleotides align to TRBD1. The trim removed 6 bases at V and 4 bases at J, leaving 5 bases unmatched. The CDR3 is 13 amino acids. Germline loops: CDR1 ENHRY, CDR2 SYGVKD. CDR3 protein: CAIRGDSGTEAFF. The CDR3 nucleotides read TGTGCCATCAGGGGGGACAGTGGCACTGAAGCTTTCTTT.

The chain carries TRBV5-1 and TRBJ1-1; 10 bases align to TRBD1. V was pared by 5 bases and J by 0 bases, with 7 bases of the junction left unmatched. The length of the CDR3 is 16 residues. CDR1 and CDR2 (germline): SGHRS, YFSETQ. The CDR3 DNA is TGCGCCAGCAGTTTTGACGGACAGGGGGTGAACACTGAAGCTTTCTTT. It is translated as CASSFDGQGVNTEAFF.

This clonotype was seen a few times. The chain has TRBV24-1 and TRBJ2-1; possibly TRBD1 for D (6 bases). Germline loops: CDR1 KGHDR, CDR2 SFDVKD. The CDR3 spans 14 residues. Trimming took off 3 bases at V and 9 bases at J, with 14 bases between the two ends. CDR3 sequence: CATSDTGLRTEQFF. The CDR3 DNA reads TGTGCCACCAGTGATACAGGGCTTAGGACTGAGCAGTTCTTC.

The rearrangement uses TRBV6-6 and TRBJ1-2, with D possibly matching TRBD1 (6 bases). Trimming took 5 bases from V and 4 from J, leaving 23 bases between them. The CDR3 is 17 amino acids. The germline CDR1 and CDR2 sequences are MNHNY and SVGAGI (reference sequence). CDR3 sequence (DNA): TGTGCCAGCAGTCACATGGGGCGGACAGCGGGTAGCTATGGCTACACCTTC. It is translated as CASSHMGRTAGSYGYTF.

This clonotype was counted at least ten times. The genes are TRBV3-1 and TRBJ2-7; D unclear. This CDR3 is built from 12 residues. Germline-derived CDR1 and CDR2 are LGHDT and YNNKEL (reference sequence). V dropped 3 bases and J dropped 1 base, with 4 bases sitting between them. CDR3 coding DNA: TGTGCCAGCAGCCAGGTTTCCTACGAGCAGTACTTC. The encoded protein is CASSQVSYEQYF.

This clonotype was seen at least ten times. The chain carries TRBV25-1 and TRBJ2-1; a possible D gene is TRBD2 (5 bases). Germline V lookup: CDR1 MGHDK, CDR2 SYGVNS. CDR3 size: 11 residues. The V end was cut by 7 bases, the J end by 6 bases, with 7 bases between. As DNA, the CDR3 is TGTGCCAGCAATGAGGGCAATGAGCAGTTCTTC. Its translation: CASNEGNEQFF.

This clonotype has only a few counts. The J gene is TRBJ2-6, the V gene TRBV6-5; maybe TRBD2 (6 bases). Germline lookup yields CDR1 MNHEY and CDR2 SVGAGI. V dropped 0 bases and J dropped 0 bases, with 6 bases sitting between them. This CDR3 is 16 amino acids long. CDR3 residues: CASSYSGGSGANVLTF. The CDR3 DNA sequence: TGTGCCAGCAGTTACTCGGGGGGCTCTGGGGCCAACGTCCTGACTTTC.

The chain joins TRBV9 to TRBJ2-3, with D hard to call. This CDR3 is built from 15 residues. V dropped 2 bases and J dropped 2 bases, with 12 bases sitting between them. CDR1 SGDLS and CDR2 YYNGEE come from the germline V gene. The CDR3 loop reads CASSVLGRHTDTQYF. The CDR3 DNA follows: TGTGCCAGCAGCGTGCTGGGAAGACACACAGATACGCAGTATTTT.

This clonotype came up many times. The chain employs TRBV7-2 and TRBJ2-6; unclear D gene. The germline V gene has CDR1 SGHTA and CDR2 FQGNSA. V shed 7 bases and J shed 4 bases, with 20 bases lying between them. The CDR3 sequence is 17 residues long. In DNA form, the CDR3 reads TGTGCCAGCACCCTCAATGCGCGTTCTGTAGGGGCCAACGTCCTGACTTTC. It yields the protein CASTLNARSVGANVLTF.